The clone carrying this TCR beta chain occurred a few times. Its antigen is undetermined. V was trimmed by 2 bases and J by 2 bases, leaving 7 bases between them. CDR3 length: 12 amino acids. The germline gives CDR1 DFQATT, CDR2 SNEGSKA (reference sequence). The sample comes from a study of T-cell reconstitution after alpha-beta-depleted transplantation in children. Study results and limitations: The origin of alpha-beta T cells about two months after transplant was reportedly several hundred expanded graft clones.

Unique molecular identifiers tagged the TCRbeta library. TCRdb itself ran the PCR reads through MiXCR, one entry per CDR3 protein. Among under 750,000 distinct CDR3 sequences, about 21% were seen once, and the ten largest hold 11% to 15%. The sample consisted of PBMCs, mostly from graft donor cells, taken 360 days after TCRalphabeta/CD19-depleted stem cell transplant. The sequence came from a boy under two years old who had a stem cell transplant for acute myeloid leukemia, so the T cells may come from the graft donor. The V and J genes are TRBV20-1 and TRBJ2-7; D is uncertain. The DNA of the CDR3 is TGCAGTGCTAGAAAGACGGCCTACGAGCAGTACTTC. It encodes CSARKTAYEQYF.